This TCR beta chain was recorded in a study of blood T cell repertoires in COVID-19. Clones were sequenced by immunoSEQ multiplex PCR, and TCRdb holds only the in-frame ones, with some missing. Among about 100,000 clones listed, approximately 82% were seen once. The CDR3 contains 13 residues. V lost 5 bases, J lost 1 base, and 11 bases lay in between. Looked up from germline, CDR1 is GTSNPN and CDR2 is SVGIG (reference sequence). This sequence joins TRBV30 and TRBJ1-1; D remains ambiguous. The receptor was derived from a woman in her 70s with acute or convalescent COVID-19. The sequencing input was peripheral blood. The CDR3 DNA reads TGTGCCTGGGGGCCGGGGAGGAACACTGAAGCTTTCTTT. Translating gives CAWGPGRNTEAFF.